Each of the 15 T cell receptor beta chains below was sequenced from the same sample in a study of blood T cell repertoires in COVID-19. Assay: immunoSEQ multiplex PCR; the TCRdb copy retains only in-frame clones and omits some. The sample carries about 250,000 clones, 86% recorded once. Sequencing input: PBMCs or T cells enriched from blood (not recorded which). The origin of the receptors is a man younger than 30 who had recovered from COVID-19.

This clone was detected once. CDR3 sequence (DNA): TGTGCCAGCAGCCAAGTGGCAGGGGACGGAAACACCATATATTTT. Translated, it gives CASSQVAGDGNTIYF. This chain uses TRBV3-1 (or the pseudogene TRBV3-2) with TRBJ1-3; a possible D gene is TRBD1 (6 bases). The CDR3 runs to 15 residues. The V gene lost 1 base and the J gene lost 4 bases, with 11 bases spanning the gap. The germline gives CDR1 LGHDT, CDR2 YNNKEL (reference sequence).

This chain uses TRBV7-6 with TRBJ2-1, with D uncertain. In germline, CDR1 is SGHVS, CDR2 FNYEAQ. CDR3 length: 14 residues. V lost 3 bases and J lost 6, with 12 bases in between. The CDR3 loop is CASSLRGESNEQFF. The CDR3 DNA follows: TGTGCCAGCAGCTTGAGAGGAGAGAGCAATGAGCAGTTCTTC.

The CDR3 region is CASSIDRGSTGELFF. For the CDR3, the DNA is TGTGCCAGCAGCATAGACAGGGGGAGTACCGGGGAGCTGTTTTTT. This chain links TRBV7-3 with TRBJ2-2; 9 nucleotides match TRBD1. The germline V gene encodes CDR1 SGHTA and CDR2 FQGTGA. With V trimmed by 5 bases and J by 5 bases, 6 bases remained unmatched. The CDR3 is 15 amino acids.

J is TRBJ1-6 and V is TRBV11-3; D remains unclear. With 2 bases removed from V and 9 bases from J, the gap between germline ends came to 8 bases. In germline, CDR1 is SGHNT, CDR2 YENEEA. This CDR3 has 13 amino acids. The CDR3 loop is CASSLTAGSPLHF. CDR3 in DNA: TGTGCCAGCAGCTTAACCGCGGGTTCACCCCTCCACTTT.

V usage is TRBV9 and J usage is TRBJ2-3; TRBD2 is a possible D gene (5 bases). With 0 bases removed from V and 4 bases from J, the gap between germline ends came to 12 bases. This CDR3 is 15 amino acids long. Germline V lookup: CDR1 SGDLS, CDR2 YYNGEE. CDR3 sequence: CASSVGSLAPDTQYF. The CDR3 nucleotides read TGTGCCAGCAGCGTAGGCTCCCTAGCCCCAGATACGCAGTATTTT.

The chain joins TRBV9 to TRBJ2-1; TRBD2 might be the D (6 bases). Trimming cost V 0 bases and J 6 bases, with 13 bases left between them. Germline values: CDR1 SGDLS, CDR2 YYNGEE. The CDR3 extends over 15 amino acids. The chain's CDR3 is CASSVEAGFSNEQFF. The CDR3 nucleotides read TGTGCCAGCAGCGTAGAAGCGGGCTTCAGCAATGAGCAGTTCTTC. Drawing the rest from reference TRBV9 and TRBJ2-1, the complete variable domain is DSGVTQTPKHLITATGQRVTLRCSPRSGDLSVYWYQQSLDQGLQFLIQYYNGEERAKGNILERFSAQQFPDLHSELNLSSLELGDSALYFCASSVEAGFSNEQFFGPGTRLTVL.

The CDR3 coding sequence is TGTGCCAGCAGCTTAGAGGGACAGGTTAACACTGAAGCTTTCTTT. Protein product: CASSLEGQVNTEAFF. The chain has TRBV11-2 and TRBJ1-1; 8 positions agree with TRBD1. Germline V gives CDR1 SGHAT, CDR2 FQNNGV. The J segment lost 2 bases and the V segment lost 0 bases, leaving 2 bases of the junction unmatched. The CDR3 length is 15 residues.

The chain carries TRBV10-1 and TRBJ1-3, with unresolved D. The CDR3 runs to 14 residues. Germline CDR1 WNHNN, CDR2 SYGVQD (reference sequence). Trimming left V 7 bases short and J 0 bases short, with 10 bases between. CDR3 DNA sequence: TGCGCCAGCACTTCAGGCTTCTCTGGAAACACCATATATTTT. This sequence encodes CASTSGFSGNTIYF.

The chain has TRBV29-1 and TRBJ2-5, with a tentative D call TRBD1 (6 bases). V lost 1 base and J 2 bases, leaving 11 bases between the germline ends. The CDR3 covers 14 residues. Germline V gene lookup returns CDR1 SQVTM and CDR2 ANQGSEA. The CDR3 loop is CSVEASDRQETQYF. Here the CDR3 DNA reads TGCAGCGTTGAAGCCTCCGACAGGCAAGAGACCCAGTACTTC.

This sequence joins TRBV4-1 and TRBJ1-3; no definite D call. Germline loops: CDR1 MGHRA, CDR2 YSYEKL. With 1 base removed from V and 0 bases from J, the gap between germline ends came to 7 bases. The CDR3 runs to 15 residues. The CDR3 protein is CASSQGPYSGNTIYF. Here the CDR3 DNA reads TGCGCCAGCAGCCAAGGCCCCTACTCTGGAAACACCATATATTTT.

This clone occurred a few times. The V and J genes are TRBV28 and TRBJ1-1, with 9 nucleotides matching TRBD1. This CDR3 has 16 amino acids. J was trimmed by 9 bases and V by 0 bases; bases with no gene match: 11. Germline V gives CDR1 MDHEN, CDR2 SYDVKM. The CDR3 DNA reads TGTGCCAGCAGTTTATGGACGGGACAGGGACCCCCCAAAGCTTTCTTT. Its translation is CASSLWTGQGPPKAFF.

The V and J genes are TRBV6-1 and TRBJ2-5; 9 bases align to TRBD2. After removal of 0 bases from V and 5 bases from J, the junction contained 4 bases not matched to a gene. This CDR3 region has 15 residues. Per the germline V gene, CDR1 is MNHNS and CDR2 is SASEGT. The CDR3 bases are TGTGCCAGCAGTGAAGCTAGCGGGAGTTTCGAGACCCAGTACTTC. Its protein is CASSEASGSFETQYF.

The chain carries TRBV13 and TRBJ2-1; possibly TRBD2 for D (5 bases). V lost 1 base and J 5 bases, leaving 9 bases between the germline ends. CDR1 is PRHDT and CDR2 is FYEKMQ in the germline V gene (reference sequence). The CDR3 extends over 14 amino acids. CDR3 DNA sequence: TGTGCCAGCAGCTTAGCGGAGGCTAACAATGAGCAGTTCTTC. Translated, it gives CASSLAEANNEQFF.

This chain connects TRBV28 to TRBJ2-1; D gene uncertain. The germline V gene has CDR1 MDHEN and CDR2 SYDVKM. This CDR3 has 11 residues. V shed 4 bases and J shed 7 bases, with 5 bases lying between them. The CDR3 DNA sequence: TGTGCCAGCAGTTCCGGGAATGAGCAGTTCTTC. Residues: CASSSGNEQFF.

This chain uses TRBV5-1 with TRBJ2-1; D might be TRBD2 (5 bases). Germline V CDR1 and CDR2: SGHRS, YFSETQ. This CDR3 region has 13 residues. V was trimmed by 2 bases and J by 9 bases, leaving 12 bases between them. As DNA, the CDR3 is TGCGCCAGCAGCTTAGGGCCGGCGGGTGAGCAGTTCTTC. Protein product: CASSLGPAGEQFF.